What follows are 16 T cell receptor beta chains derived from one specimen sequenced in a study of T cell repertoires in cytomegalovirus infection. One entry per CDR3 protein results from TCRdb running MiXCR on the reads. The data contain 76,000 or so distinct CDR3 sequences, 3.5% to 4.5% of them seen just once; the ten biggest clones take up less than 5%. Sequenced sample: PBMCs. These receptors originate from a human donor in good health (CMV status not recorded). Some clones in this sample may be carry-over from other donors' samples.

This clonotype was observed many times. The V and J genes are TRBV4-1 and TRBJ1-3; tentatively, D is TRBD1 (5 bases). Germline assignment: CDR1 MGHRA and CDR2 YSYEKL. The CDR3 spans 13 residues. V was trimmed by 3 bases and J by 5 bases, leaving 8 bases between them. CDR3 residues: CASSQGDRNTIYF. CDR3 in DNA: TGCGCCAGCAGCCAGGGGGACCGAAACACCATATATTTT.

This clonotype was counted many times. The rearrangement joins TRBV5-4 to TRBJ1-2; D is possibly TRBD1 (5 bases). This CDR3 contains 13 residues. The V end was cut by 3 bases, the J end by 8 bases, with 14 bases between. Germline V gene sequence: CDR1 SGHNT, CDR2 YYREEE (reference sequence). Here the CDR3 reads CASSSARVHGYTF. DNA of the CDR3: TGTGCCAGCAGCTCGGCCAGGGTCCACGGCTACACCTTC.

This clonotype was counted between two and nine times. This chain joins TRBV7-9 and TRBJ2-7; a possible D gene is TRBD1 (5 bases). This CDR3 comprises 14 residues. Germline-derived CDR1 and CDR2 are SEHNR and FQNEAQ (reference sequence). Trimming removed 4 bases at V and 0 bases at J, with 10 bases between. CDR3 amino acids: CASSSDKSSYEQYF. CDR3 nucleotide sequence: TGTGCCAGCAGCTCGGACAAGAGCTCCTACGAGCAGTACTTC.

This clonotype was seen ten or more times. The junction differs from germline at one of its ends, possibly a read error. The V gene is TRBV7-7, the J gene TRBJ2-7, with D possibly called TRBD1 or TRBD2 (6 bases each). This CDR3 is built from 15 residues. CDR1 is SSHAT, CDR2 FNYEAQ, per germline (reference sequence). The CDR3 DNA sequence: TGTGCTAGCAGCTTAGCGGCAGGGGCCCTCTACGAGCAGTACTTC. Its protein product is CASSLAAGALYEQYF. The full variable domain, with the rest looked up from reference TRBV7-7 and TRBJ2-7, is GAGVSQSPRYKVTKRGQDVTLRCDPISSHATLYWYQQALGQGPEFLTYFNYEAQPDKSGLPSDRFSAERPEGSISTLTIQRTEQRDSAMYRCASSLAAGALYEQYFGPGTRLTVT.

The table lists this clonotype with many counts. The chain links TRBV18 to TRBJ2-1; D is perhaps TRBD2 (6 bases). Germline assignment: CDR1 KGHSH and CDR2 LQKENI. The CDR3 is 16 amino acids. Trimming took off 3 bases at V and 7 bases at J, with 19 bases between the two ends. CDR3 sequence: CASSPTEGRTGNEQFF. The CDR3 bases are TGTGCCAGCTCACCCACGGAGGGCCGAACGGGAAATGAGCAGTTCTTC.

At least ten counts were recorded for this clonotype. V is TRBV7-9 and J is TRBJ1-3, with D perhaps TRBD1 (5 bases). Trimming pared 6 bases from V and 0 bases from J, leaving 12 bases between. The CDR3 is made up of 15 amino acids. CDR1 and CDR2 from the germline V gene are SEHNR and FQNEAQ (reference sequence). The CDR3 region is CASSGGTASGNTIYF. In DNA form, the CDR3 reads TGTGCCAGCAGTGGGGGGACTGCCTCTGGAAACACCATATATTTT.

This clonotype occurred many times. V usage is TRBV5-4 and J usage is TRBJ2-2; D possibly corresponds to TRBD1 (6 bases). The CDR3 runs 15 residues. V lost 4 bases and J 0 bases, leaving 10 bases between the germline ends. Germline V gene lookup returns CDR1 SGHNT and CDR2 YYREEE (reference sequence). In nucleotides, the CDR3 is TGTGCCAGCAGCGTGGACAGTACGAACACCGGGGAGCTGTTTTTT. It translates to CASSVDSTNTGELFF.

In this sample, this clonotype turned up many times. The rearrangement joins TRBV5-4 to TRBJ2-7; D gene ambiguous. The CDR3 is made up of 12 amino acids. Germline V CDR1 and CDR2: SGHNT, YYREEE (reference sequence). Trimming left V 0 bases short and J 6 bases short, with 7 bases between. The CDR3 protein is CASSLASGEQYF. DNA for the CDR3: TGTGCCAGCAGCTTGGCCTCAGGCGAGCAGTACTTC.

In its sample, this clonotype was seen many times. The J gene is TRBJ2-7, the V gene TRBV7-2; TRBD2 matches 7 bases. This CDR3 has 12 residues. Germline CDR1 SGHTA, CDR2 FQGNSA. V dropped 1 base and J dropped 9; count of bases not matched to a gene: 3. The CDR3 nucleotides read TGTGCCAGCAGCTTAGGGGAGGGGTGGCAGTACTTC. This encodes CASSLGEGWQYF.

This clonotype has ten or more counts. CDR3 nucleotides: TGCAGTGCCATTCATGGGACTGAAGCTTTCTTT. It encodes CSAIHGTEAFF. The chain employs TRBV20-1 and TRBJ1-1; D gene unclear. The CDR3 spans 11 residues. Germline values: CDR1 DFQATT, CDR2 SNEGSKA (reference sequence). Trimming pared 6 bases from V and 5 bases from J, leaving 10 bases between.

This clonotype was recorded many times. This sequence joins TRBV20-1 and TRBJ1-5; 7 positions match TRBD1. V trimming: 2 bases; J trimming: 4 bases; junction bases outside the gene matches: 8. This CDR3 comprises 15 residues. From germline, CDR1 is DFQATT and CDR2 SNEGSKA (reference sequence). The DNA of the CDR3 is TGCAGTGCTAGATCTGGACAGGCCGCAAATCAGCCCCAGCATTTT. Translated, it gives CSARSGQAANQPQHF.

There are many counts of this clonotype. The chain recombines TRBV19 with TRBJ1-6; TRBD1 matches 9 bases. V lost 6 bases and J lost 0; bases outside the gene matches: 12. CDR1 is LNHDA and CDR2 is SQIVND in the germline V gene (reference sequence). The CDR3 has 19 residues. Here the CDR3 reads CASRPPGQGPSSYNSPLHF. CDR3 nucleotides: TGTGCCAGTAGGCCACCGGGACAGGGACCGAGCTCCTATAATTCACCCCTCCACTTT.

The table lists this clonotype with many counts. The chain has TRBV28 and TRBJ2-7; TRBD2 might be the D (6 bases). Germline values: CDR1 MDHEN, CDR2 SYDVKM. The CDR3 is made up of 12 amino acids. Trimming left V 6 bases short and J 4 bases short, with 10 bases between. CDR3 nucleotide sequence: TGTGCCAGCAGCCGAGGAGGGTACGAGCAGTACTTC. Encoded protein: CASSRGGYEQYF.

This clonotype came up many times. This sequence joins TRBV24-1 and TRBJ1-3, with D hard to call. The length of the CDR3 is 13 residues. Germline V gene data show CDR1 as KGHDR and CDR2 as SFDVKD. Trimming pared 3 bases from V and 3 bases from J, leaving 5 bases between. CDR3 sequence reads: CATSDTFGNTIYF. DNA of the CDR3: TGTGCCACCAGTGATACTTTTGGAAACACCATATATTTT.

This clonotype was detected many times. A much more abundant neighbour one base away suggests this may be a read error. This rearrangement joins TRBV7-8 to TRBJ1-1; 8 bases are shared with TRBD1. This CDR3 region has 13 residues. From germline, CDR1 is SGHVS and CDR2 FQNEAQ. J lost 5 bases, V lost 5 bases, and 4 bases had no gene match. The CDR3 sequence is CASSIRQGTEAFF. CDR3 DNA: TGTGCCAGCAGCATAAGACAGGGGACTGAAGCTTTCTTT.

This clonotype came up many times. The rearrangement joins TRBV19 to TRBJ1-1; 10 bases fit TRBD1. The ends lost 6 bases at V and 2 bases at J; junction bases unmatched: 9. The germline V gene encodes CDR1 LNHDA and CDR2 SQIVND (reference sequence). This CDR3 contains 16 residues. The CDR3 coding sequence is TGTGCCAGTAGAACCGGGACAGGGGCCGTAAACACTGAAGCTTTCTTT. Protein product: CASRTGTGAVNTEAFF.